A selection of T cell receptor beta chains follows, all from one sample in a study of blood T cell repertoires in COVID-19. Sequenced by immunoSEQ multiplex PCR; TCRdb stores in-frame clones only, minus some. The sample holds some 14,000 clones; approximately 91% are singletons and the top ten take 12% to 15%. Sequenced: peripheral blood. The receptor source for this set is a human donor in a cohort sampled during active COVID-19. CDR3s include the opening cysteine and the closing phenylalanine or tryptophan. The D gene is left open where the match is weak. Size values are once, few and many counts, or a class for expanded clones, and some rows have none.

d_gene	v_gene	j_gene	len	abundance	CDR3aa	CDR3nt
TRBD2	TRBV20-1	TRBJ2-7	14	few	CSASQPSGGYEQYF	TGCAGTGCTAGTCAACCTAGCGGGGGATACGAGCAGTACTTC
TRBD1	TRBV27	TRBJ2-2	15	once	CASSLGQVNTGELFF	TGTGCCAGCAGTTTAGGACAGGTGAACACCGGGGAGCTGTTTTTT
-	TRBV6-6	TRBJ1-3	14	-	CASRTTASGNTIYF	TGTGCCAGCAGGACGACAGCTTCTGGAAACACCATATATTTT
TRBD2	TRBV5-1	TRBJ2-3	14	-	CASSSWTSGDTQYF	TGCGCCAGCAGCTCCTGGACTAGCGGAGATACGCAGTATTTT
TRBD1	TRBV19	TRBJ2-1	14	-	CASSIRDRFNEQFF	TGTGCCAGTAGTATTCGGGACAGATTTAATGAGCAGTTCTTC
-	TRBV7-2	TRBJ2-3	15	-	CASSLSLASTDTQYF	TGTGCCAGCAGCTTATCCCTAGCCAGCACAGATACGCAGTATTTT
-	TRBV6-2/TRBV6-3	TRBJ2-5	14	-	CASSYGGARETQYF	TGTGCCAGCAGTTATGGTGGGGCGCGGGAGACCCAGTACTTC
TRBD1	TRBV18	TRBJ1-3	16	-	CASSPGQTNSGNTIYF	TGTGCCAGCTCACCGGGACAGACCAATTCTGGAAACACCATATATTTT
-	TRBV18	TRBJ1-5	15	-	CASSQELGGDQPQHF	TGTGCCAGCTCACAGGAGTTGGGGGGGGATCAGCCCCAGCATTTT
-	TRBV5-1	TRBJ2-3	17	-	CASSSAGQPSSTDTQYF	TGCGCCAGCAGCTCGGCGGGACAGCCATCTAGCACAGATACGCAGTATTTT
TRBD1	TRBV6-1	TRBJ2-7	13	-	CASSGQGSYEQYF	TGTGCCAGCAGCGGACAGGGTTCCTACGAGCAGTACTTC
-	TRBV5-1	TRBJ2-7	13	-	CASSSRLSGEQYF	TGCGCCAGCAGCTCCCGACTATCAGGAGAGCAGTACTTC
-	TRBV29-1	TRBJ2-1	14	-	CSVAVYGRGNEQFF	TGCAGCGTTGCAGTATATGGGCGGGGCAATGAGCAGTTCTTC
TRBD1	TRBV28	TRBJ1-3	17	-	CASSPRTGANSGNTIYF	TGTGCCAGCAGTCCCCGGACAGGAGCAAACTCTGGAAACACCATATATTTT
TRBD2	TRBV19	TRBJ2-7	16	-	CASTRAGGAGTYEQYF	TGTGCCAGTACCCGGGCGGGGGGCGCAGGCACCTACGAGCAGTACTTC
-	TRBV5-1	TRBJ2-1	15	-	CASSLGESSYNEQFF	TGCGCCAGCAGCTTGGGGGAGAGCTCCTACAATGAGCAGTTCTTC
TRBD2	TRBV19	TRBJ2-3	18	few	CASSIGGTSGSYADTQYF	TGTGCCAGTAGTATAGGTGGGACTAGCGGGAGTTATGCAGATACGCAGTATTTT
-	TRBV10-1	TRBJ2-1	15	-	CASRGGRDSYNEQFF	TGCGCCAGCAGGGGGGGGCGAGACTCCTACAATGAGCAGTTCTTC
-	TRBV5-6	TRBJ1-5	9	-	CASSPDVHF	TGTGCCAGCAGCCCAGATGTGCATTTT
TRBD1	TRBV5-1	TRBJ2-5	14	-	CASSLGQQQETQYF	TGCGCCAGCAGCCTGGGACAGCAACAAGAGACCCAGTACTTC
-	TRBV18	TRBJ1-1	15	once	CASSPLQGGDTEAFF	TGTGCCAGCTCACCTCTACAGGGAGGGGACACTGAAGCTTTCTTT
TRBD2	TRBV7-9	TRBJ2-7	15	-	CASSLSAGGWREQYF	TGTGCCAGCAGCTTATCCGCGGGGGGGTGGCGCGAGCAGTACTTC